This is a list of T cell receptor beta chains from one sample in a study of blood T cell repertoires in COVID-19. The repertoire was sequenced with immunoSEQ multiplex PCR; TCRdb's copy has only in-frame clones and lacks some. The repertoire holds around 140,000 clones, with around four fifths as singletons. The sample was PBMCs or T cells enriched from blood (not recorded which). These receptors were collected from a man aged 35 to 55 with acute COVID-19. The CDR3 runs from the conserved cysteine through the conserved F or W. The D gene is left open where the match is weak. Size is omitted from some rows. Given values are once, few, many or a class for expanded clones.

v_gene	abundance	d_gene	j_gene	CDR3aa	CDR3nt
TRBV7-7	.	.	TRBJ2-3	CASSPTGSTDTQYF	TGTGCTAGCAGCCCAACCGGGAGCACAGATACGCAGTATTTT
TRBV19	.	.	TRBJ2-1	CASRQGQDEQFF	TGTGCCAGTAGACAGGGTCAGGATGAGCAGTTCTTC
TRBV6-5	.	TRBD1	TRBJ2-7	CASSYSAGGSYEQYF	TGTGCCAGCAGTTACTCCGCAGGGGGCTCCTACGAGCAGTACTTC
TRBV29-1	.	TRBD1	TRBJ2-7	CSVRIGQGDREQYF	TGCAGCGTTCGCATAGGCCAGGGGGACCGCGAGCAGTACTTC
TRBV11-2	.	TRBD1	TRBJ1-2	CASSFQGASGYTF	TGTGCCAGCAGCTTTCAGGGGGCGTCAGGCTACACCTTC
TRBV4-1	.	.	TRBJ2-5	CASSQERSLQETQYF	TGCGCCAGCAGCCAAGAGCGGAGTCTTCAAGAGACCCAGTACTTC
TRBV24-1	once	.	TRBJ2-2	CATSDNYYGELFF	TGTGCCACCAGTGATAACTACTACGGGGAGCTGTTTTTT
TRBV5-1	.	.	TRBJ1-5	CASSLGPRQAQHF	TGCGCCAGCAGCTTGGGTCCTAGGCAAGCCCAGCATTTT
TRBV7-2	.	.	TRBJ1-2	CASTLTAYGYTF	TGTGCCAGCACACTGACAGCCTATGGCTACACCTTC
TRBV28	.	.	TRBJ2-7	CASSLTDNHYEQYF	TGTGCCAGCAGTTTAACGGACAACCACTACGAGCAGTACTTC
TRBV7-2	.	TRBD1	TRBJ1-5	CASSWSPQGAGGNQPQHF	TGTGCCAGCAGCTGGTCCCCTCAGGGGGCAGGGGGAAATCAGCCCCAGCATTTT
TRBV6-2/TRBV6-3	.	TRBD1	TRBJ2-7	CASSSYDRESYEQYF	TGTGCCAGCAGTAGTTACGACAGGGAATCCTACGAGCAGTACTTC
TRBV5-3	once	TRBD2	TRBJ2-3	CARSCRTGGQDTQYF	TGTGCCAGAAGCTGTCGGACGGGAGGACAAGATACGCAGTATTTT
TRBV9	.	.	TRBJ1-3	CASSPSLQDSGNTIYF	TGTGCCAGCAGCCCTTCTCTACAGGACTCTGGAAACACCATATATTTT
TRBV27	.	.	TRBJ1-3	CASSPFQGFSGNTIYF	TGTGCCAGCAGTCCCTTCCAGGGATTCTCTGGAAACACCATATATTTT